The present T cell receptor beta chain was sequenced within a study of molecular identifiers for immune sequencing clone quantification (dated by TCRdb to 2016 to 2018). For the wider study: For a replicate experiment, the RNA from either around 20,000 or 99,000 naive CD8 T cells was divided into five aliquots, and four of those aliquots went on to sequencing. The study was a methods study using CD8 T cells to benchmark molecular-identifier clustering-based TCR repertoire sequencing (MIDCIRS) and TCR RNA copy counting. Results the study describes overall, beyond this receptor: The sizes of highly expanded clones could end up underestimated when identical TCR molecules share a barcode. About 3 recovered TCR RNA copies per cell were obtained by modeling, versus roughly 10 by digital PCR, implying a capture efficiency of around 28%. In CMV-specific effector cells, over 99% of molecules were held by clones above 20 RNA copies, whereas under 1% of molecules were held by such clones in naive cells. A single cell's worth of spiked-in Jurkat TCR RNA was reported detectable even among under 1.3 million naive CD8 T cells. When barcode sub-clustering was omitted, TCR diversity was inflated by chimeric consensus sequences, with chimeras reaching as high as 47%. The naive libraries included spiked-in Jurkat TCR RNA (roughly nine copies' worth), and this Jurkat TCR RNA is not part of the donor repertoire.

Naive CD8 T cell libraries were made from about 21,000 to 970,000 sorted cells using 10%, 30% or 50% of purified RNA. Naive CD8 T cells were FACS-sorted as CD8+CD4-CCR7+CD45RA+ on a BD FACSAria II into RLT Plus buffer. To test detection sensitivity, Jurkat RNA equal to ten TCR copies was added to samples of roughly 18,000-1,000,000 naive CD8 T cells. CD8 T cells were enriched using RosetteSep CD8+ T Cell Enrichment Cocktail and Ficoll-Paque, and the enriched cells then underwent ACK red cell lysis. The germline V gene encodes CDR1 SGHRS and CDR2 YFSETQ. V loses 4 bases of germline sequence and J loses 2 bases, and the interval between the two ends is 13 bases. The CDR3 contains 14 residues, cysteine and phenylalanine counted. Of the read, only the CDR3 DNA is kept; its 42 bases are in frame from base 1. The library was produced with PCR. Instrument used: NextSeq 500. Bulk TCR libraries were generated as previously described, with the TCR primers listed in Table S5 used. The Qiagen AllPrep DNA/RNA kit was used to purify total RNA. Before analysis, reads from multiple sequencing runs of one library were combined. The authors' analysis ran thus. Reads were retained only if an exact TCR constant sequence was present, and the retained reads were trimmed to 150 nt and grouped according to their 12-nt molecular barcodes. Within each barcode group, reads were sub-clustered at a 15% Levenshtein threshold, and quality-weighted consensus sequences were built per RNA molecule. Non-functional sequences were discarded, and so were lower-count sequences lying one edit away from another sequence. Based on a fit of two negative binomial distributions, barcode sub-clusters having less than 20% of the maximum read count were discarded. In-frame beta chains were kept once TCRdb had trimmed the public reads at Q25 with fastp and called clones with MiXCR. Rows merge per CDR3 protein into single entries with the most common DNA and genes. TCRdb's processing, not the authors', yielded these V and J calls. For this sample there are over 550,000 distinct CDR3 sequences; about 25% appear just once. About 0.73% of the sample comes from the top ten.

As for this clonotype: Its antigen is currently not known. Base qualities are missing; no much larger clone stands one base away.

The clonotype originates from a human donor in good health. Some libraries in this study had Jurkat cell RNA spiked in. The sequence joins TRBV5-1 to TRBJ2-7; the D gene lacks a confident call. What was sequenced was naive CD8+ T cells from blood, with Jurkat cell RNA spiked in. The label giving this sample's cell subset or site can be read as: FACS-sorted CD8+CD4-CCR7+CD45RA+ naive T cells. The DNA reads TGCGCCAGCAGCACCCCTGGGATTCCCTACGAGCAGTACTTC. Protein translation: CASSTPGIPYEQYF.